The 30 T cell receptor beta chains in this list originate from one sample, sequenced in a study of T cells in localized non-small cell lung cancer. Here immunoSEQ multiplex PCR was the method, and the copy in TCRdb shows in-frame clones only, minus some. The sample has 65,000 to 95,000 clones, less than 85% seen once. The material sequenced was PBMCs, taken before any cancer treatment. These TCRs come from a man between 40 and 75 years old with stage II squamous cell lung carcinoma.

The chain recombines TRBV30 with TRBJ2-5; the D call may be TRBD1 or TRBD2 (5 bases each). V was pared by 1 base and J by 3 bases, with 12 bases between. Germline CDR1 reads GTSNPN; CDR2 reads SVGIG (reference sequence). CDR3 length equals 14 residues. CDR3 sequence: CAWSDLGGEETQYF. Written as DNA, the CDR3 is TGTGCCTGGAGTGATCTTGGGGGAGAAGAGACCCAGTACTTC.

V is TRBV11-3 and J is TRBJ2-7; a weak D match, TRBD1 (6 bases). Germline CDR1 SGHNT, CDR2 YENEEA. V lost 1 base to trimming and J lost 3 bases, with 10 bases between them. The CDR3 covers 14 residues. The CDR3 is CASSLGGQNYEQYF. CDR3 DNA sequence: TGTGCCAGCAGCTTAGGGGGACAAAACTACGAGCAGTACTTC.

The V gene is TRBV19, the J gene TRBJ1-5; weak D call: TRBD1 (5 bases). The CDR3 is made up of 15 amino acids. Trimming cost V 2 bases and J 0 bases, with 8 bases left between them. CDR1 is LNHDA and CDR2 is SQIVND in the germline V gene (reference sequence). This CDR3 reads CASSIQGRSNQPQHF. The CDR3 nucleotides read TGTGCCAGTAGTATACAGGGACGTAGCAATCAGCCCCAGCATTTT.

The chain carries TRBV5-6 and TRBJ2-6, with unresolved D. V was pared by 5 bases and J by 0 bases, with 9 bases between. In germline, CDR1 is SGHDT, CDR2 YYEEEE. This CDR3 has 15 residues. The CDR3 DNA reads TGTGCCAGCAGGCGTTCTGGCTCTGGGGCCAACGTCCTGACTTTC. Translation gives CASRRSGSGANVLTF. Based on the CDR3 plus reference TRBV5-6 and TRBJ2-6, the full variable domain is DAGVTQSPTHLIKTRGQQVTLRCSPKSGHDTVSWYQQALGQGPQFIFQYYEEEERQRGNFPDRFSGHQFPNYSSELNVNALLLGDSALYLCASRRSGSGANVLTFGAGSRLTVL.

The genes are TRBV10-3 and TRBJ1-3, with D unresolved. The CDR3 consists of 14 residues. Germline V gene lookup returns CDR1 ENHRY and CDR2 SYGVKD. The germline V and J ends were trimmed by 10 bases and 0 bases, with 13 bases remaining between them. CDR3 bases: TGTGCCACCAACAGTGCCGGCTCTGGAAACACCATATATTTT. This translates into CATNSAGSGNTIYF.

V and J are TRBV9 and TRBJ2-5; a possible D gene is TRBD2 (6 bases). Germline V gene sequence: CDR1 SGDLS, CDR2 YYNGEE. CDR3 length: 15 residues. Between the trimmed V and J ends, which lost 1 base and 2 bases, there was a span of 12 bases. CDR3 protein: CASSVLGGRQETQYF. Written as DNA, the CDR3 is TGTGCCAGCAGCGTACTGGGAGGCCGTCAAGAGACCCAGTACTTC.

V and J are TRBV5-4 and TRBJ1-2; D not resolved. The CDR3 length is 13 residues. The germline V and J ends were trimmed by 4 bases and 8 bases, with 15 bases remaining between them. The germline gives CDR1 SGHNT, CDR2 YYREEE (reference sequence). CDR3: CASSTGREKGYTF. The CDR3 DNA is TGTGCCAGCAGCACGGGCCGGGAGAAAGGCTACACCTTC.

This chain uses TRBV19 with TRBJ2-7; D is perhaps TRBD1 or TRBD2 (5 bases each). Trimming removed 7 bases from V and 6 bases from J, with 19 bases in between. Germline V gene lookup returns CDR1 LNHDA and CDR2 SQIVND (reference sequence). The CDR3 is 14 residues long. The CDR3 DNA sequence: TGTGCCAGTATAAGAAAATCCGGGGACGGCGAGCAGTACTTC. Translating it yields CASIRKSGDGEQYF.

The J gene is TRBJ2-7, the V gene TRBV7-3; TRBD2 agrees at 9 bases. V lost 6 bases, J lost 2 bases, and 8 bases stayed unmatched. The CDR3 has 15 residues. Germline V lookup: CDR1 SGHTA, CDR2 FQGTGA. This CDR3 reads CASSLRSGGTYEQYF. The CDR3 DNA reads TGTGCCAGCAGTCTTCGTAGCGGGGGCACCTACGAGCAGTACTTC.

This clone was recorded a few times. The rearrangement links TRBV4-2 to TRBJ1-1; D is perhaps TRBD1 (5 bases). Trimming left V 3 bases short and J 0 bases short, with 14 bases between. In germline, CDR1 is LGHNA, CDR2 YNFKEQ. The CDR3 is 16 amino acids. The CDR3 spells CASSQADGTVNTEAFF. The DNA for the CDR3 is TGTGCCAGCAGCCAGGCGGATGGGACTGTGAACACTGAAGCTTTCTTT.

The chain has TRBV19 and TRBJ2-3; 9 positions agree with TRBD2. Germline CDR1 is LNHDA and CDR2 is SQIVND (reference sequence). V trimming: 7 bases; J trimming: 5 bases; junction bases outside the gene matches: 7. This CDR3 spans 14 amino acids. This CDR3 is CASKAGGSQDTQYF. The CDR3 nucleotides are TGTGCCAGTAAGGCGGGAGGGTCACAAGATACGCAGTATTTT.

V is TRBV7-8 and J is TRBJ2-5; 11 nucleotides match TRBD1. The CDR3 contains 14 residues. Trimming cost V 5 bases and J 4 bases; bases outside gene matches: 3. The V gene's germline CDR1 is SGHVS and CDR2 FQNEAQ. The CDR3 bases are TGTGCCAGCAGCCGGGACAGGGGGATAGAGACCCAGTACTTC. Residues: CASSRDRGIETQYF.

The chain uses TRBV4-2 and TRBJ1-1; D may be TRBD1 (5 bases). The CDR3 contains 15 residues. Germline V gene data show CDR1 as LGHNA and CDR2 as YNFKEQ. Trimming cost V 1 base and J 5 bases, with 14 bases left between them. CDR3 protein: CASSQAGGRRTEAFF. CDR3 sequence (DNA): TGTGCCAGCAGCCAAGCGGGGGGGAGGAGGACTGAAGCTTTCTTT.

CDR3: CASSESGAGATDTQYF. The CDR3 region has the DNA TGTGCCAGCAGTGAATCAGGGGCAGGAGCGACAGATACGCAGTATTTT. This sequence joins TRBV25-1 and TRBJ2-3; possibly TRBD1 for D (6 bases). The V gene lost 1 base and the J gene lost 3 bases, with 14 bases spanning the gap. Germline V gene lookup returns CDR1 MGHDK and CDR2 SYGVNS. This CDR3 region has 16 residues.

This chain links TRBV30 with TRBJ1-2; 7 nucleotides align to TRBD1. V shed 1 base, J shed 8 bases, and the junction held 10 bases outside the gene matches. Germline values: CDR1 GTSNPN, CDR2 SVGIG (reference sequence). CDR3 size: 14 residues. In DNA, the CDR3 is TGTGCCTGGAGTGACCCCAGGGGGGGAAAGGGCTACACCTTC. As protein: CAWSDPRGGKGYTF.

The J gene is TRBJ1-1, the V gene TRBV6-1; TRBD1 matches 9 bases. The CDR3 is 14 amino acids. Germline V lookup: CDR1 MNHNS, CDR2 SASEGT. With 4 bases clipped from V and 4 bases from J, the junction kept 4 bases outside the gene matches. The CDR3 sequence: CASSARQGGTEAFF. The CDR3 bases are TGTGCCAGCAGTGCCCGACAGGGGGGCACTGAAGCTTTCTTT.

The chain's CDR3 is CATLDRGTGELFF. Written as DNA, the CDR3 is TGTGCTACCTTGGACAGGGGGACCGGGGAGCTGTTTTTT. V usage is TRBV7-7 and J usage is TRBJ2-2; 10 nucleotides match TRBD1. Looked up from germline, CDR1 is SSHAT and CDR2 is FNYEAQ (reference sequence). The CDR3 runs 13 residues. The full variable domain, rest sourced from reference TRBV7-7 and TRBJ2-2, is GAGVSQSPRYKVTKRGQDVTLRCDPISSHATLYWYQQALGQGPEFLTYFNYEAQPDKSGLPSDRFSAERPEGSISTLTIQRTEQRDSAMYRCATLDRGTGELFFGEGSRLTVL.

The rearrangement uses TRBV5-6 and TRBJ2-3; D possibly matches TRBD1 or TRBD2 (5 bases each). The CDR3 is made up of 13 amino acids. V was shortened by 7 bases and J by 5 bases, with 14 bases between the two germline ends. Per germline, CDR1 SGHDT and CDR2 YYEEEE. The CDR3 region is CASGGRAVDTQYF. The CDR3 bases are TGTGCCAGCGGAGGCAGGGCAGTAGATACGCAGTATTTT.

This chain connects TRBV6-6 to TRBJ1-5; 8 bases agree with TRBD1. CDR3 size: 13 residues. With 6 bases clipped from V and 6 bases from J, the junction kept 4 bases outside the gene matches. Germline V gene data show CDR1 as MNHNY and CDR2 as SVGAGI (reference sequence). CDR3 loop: CASSQGASQPQHF. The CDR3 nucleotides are TGTGCCAGCAGCCAGGGGGCGAGTCAGCCCCAGCATTTT.

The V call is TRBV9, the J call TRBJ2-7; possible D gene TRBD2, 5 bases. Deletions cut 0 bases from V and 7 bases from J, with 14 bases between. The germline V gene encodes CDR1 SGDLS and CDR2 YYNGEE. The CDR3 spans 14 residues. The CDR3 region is CASSVGLDPGEQYF. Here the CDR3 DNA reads TGTGCCAGCAGCGTAGGCCTGGACCCGGGGGAGCAGTACTTC.

The CDR3 spells CASGFQGTRISEQFF. For the CDR3, the DNA is TGTGCTAGTGGTTTCCAGGGTACCCGAATAAGTGAGCAGTTCTTC. The chain uses TRBV12-5 and TRBJ2-1, with D tentatively TRBD1 (5 bases). CDR3 length: 15 amino acids. V was cut by 3 bases and J by 9 bases, with 18 bases left in between. Germline assignment: CDR1 LGHNT and CDR2 FRNRAP.

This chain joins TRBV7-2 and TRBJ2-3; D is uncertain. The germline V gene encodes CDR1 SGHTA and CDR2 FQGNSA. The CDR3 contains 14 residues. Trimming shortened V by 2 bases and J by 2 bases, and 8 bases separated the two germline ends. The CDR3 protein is CASSLSGLTDTQYF. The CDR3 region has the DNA TGTGCCAGCAGCTTATCCGGTCTCACAGATACGCAGTATTTT.

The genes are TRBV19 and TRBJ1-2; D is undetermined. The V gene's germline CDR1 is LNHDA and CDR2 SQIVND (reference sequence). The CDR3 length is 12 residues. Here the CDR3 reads CASGPTSYGYTF. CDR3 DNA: TGTGCTAGTGGCCCCACATCCTATGGCTACACCTTC.

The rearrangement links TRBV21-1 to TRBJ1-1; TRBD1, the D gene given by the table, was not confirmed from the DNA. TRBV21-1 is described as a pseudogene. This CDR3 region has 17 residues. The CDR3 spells CASSPGKGTGGNTEAFF. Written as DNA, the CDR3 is TGTGCCAGCAGTCCGGGAAAGGGGACAGGGGGTAACACTGAAGCTTTCTTT.

The CDR3 sequence: CASSATGLSSYNSPLHF. The CDR3 coding sequence is TGTGCCAGCAGCGCCACAGGGTTAAGCTCCTATAATTCACCCCTCCACTTT. The chain joins TRBV7-8 to TRBJ1-6, with D perhaps TRBD1 (6 bases). V was trimmed by 5 bases and J by 0 bases, leaving 14 bases between them. Germline CDR1 SGHVS, CDR2 FQNEAQ. The CDR3 is made up of 17 amino acids.

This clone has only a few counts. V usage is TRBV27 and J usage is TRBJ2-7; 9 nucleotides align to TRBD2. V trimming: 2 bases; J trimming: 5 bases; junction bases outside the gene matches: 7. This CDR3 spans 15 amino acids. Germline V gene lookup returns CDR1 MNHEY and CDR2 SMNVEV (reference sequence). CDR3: CASSLGGRAYDEQYF. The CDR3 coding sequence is TGTGCCAGCAGTTTAGGCGGGAGGGCCTACGACGAGCAGTACTTC.

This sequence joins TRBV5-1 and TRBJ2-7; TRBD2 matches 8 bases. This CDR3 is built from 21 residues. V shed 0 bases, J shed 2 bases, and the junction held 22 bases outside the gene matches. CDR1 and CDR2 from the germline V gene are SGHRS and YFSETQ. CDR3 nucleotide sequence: TGCGCCAGCAGCTTGGACACCTATAGGCAGGTCGGCGGGAGGAGAACCTACGAGCAGTACTTC. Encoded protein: CASSLDTYRQVGGRRTYEQYF.

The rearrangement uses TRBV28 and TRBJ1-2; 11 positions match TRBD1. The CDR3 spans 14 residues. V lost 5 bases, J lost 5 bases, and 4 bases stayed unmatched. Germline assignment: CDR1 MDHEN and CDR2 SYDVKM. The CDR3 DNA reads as TGTGCCAGCAGTCAGGACAGGGGGCTGTATGGCTACACCTTC. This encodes CASSQDRGLYGYTF.

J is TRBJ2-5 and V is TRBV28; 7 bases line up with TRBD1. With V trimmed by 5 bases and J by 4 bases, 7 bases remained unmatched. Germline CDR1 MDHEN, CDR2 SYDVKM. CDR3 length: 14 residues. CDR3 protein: CASSPDRVSETQYF. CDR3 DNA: TGTGCCAGCAGTCCCGACAGGGTTTCAGAGACCCAGTACTTC.

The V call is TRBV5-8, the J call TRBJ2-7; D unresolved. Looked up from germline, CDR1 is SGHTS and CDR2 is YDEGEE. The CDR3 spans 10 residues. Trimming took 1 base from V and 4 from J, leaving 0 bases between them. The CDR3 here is CASSLYEQYF. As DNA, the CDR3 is TGTGCCAGCAGCTTGTACGAGCAGTACTTC.